Following are 18 T cell receptor beta chains from one sample sequenced in a study of shared clonotypes between healthy human individuals. The naive CD8 population came from CD45RO-negative cells selected for CCR7, without terminally differentiated effector memory CD45RA+ cells. Sequencing used immunoSEQ multiplex PCR; TCRdb keeps in-frame clones, though not all of them. The data hold about 2 million clones, with roughly 95% observed a single time. The specimen sequenced was naive CD8+ T cells sorted from blood. The receptors shown here come from a man aged 18-30 years in good health.

This sequence joins TRBV27 and TRBJ1-2, with D perhaps matching TRBD1 (5 bases). CDR1 and CDR2 from the germline V gene are MNHEY and SMNVEV (reference sequence). The length of the CDR3 is 13 residues. Trimming left V 3 bases short and J 8 bases short, with 13 bases between. The CDR3 nucleotides are TGTGCCAGCAGTTTTGGGGGATCAGGGGGCTACACCTTC. Translated, it gives CASSFGGSGGYTF.

This clone was observed a single time. This chain joins TRBV7-8 and TRBJ2-1, with 11 nucleotides matching TRBD2. From germline, CDR1 is SGHVS and CDR2 FQNEAQ. The CDR3 totals 16 residues. Trimming removed 5 bases from V and 4 bases from J; junction bases left unmatched: 7. DNA for the CDR3: TGTGCCAGCAGCCTCCTGACTAGCGGGGCTTACAATGAGCAGTTCTTC. Protein product: CASSLLTSGAYNEQFF.

The rearrangement uses TRBV9 and TRBJ2-7; TRBD2 agrees at 7 bases. V gave up 3 bases and J gave up 0 bases; unmatched junction bases: 6. This CDR3 spans 15 amino acids. Germline CDR1 SGDLS, CDR2 YYNGEE. The CDR3 here is CASSASGASSYEQYF. CDR3 DNA: TGTGCCAGCAGCGCCAGCGGGGCAAGCTCCTACGAGCAGTACTTC.

The genes are TRBV25-1 and TRBJ2-1, with TRBD2 matching 8 bases. Germline V CDR1 and CDR2: MGHDK, SYGVNS. V lost 2 bases to trimming and J lost 5 bases; unmatched junction nucleotides: 5. CDR3 length: 15 residues. CDR3 region: CASSEREGIHNEQFF. The CDR3 DNA sequence: TGTGCCAGCAGTGAACGGGAGGGTATCCACAATGAGCAGTTCTTC.

In DNA, the CDR3 is TGTGCCAGCAGCTTAACCCTGGGACTTTCTAGCACAGATACGCAGTATTTT. It yields the protein CASSLTLGLSSTDTQYF. The chain has TRBV11-2 and TRBJ2-3, with D perhaps TRBD2 (6 bases). The CDR3 is made up of 17 amino acids. Deletions cut 2 bases from V and 0 bases from J, with 15 bases between. The germline V gene has CDR1 SGHAT and CDR2 FQNNGV.

With regard to this clone: The junction shows a germline mismatch at one end, possibly a read error. Other DNA sequences in the sample encode the same CDR3. J is TRBJ1-2 and V is TRBV7-9, with D tentatively TRBD1 (5 bases). The CDR3 spans 13 residues. CDR1 SEHNR and CDR2 FQNEAQ come from the germline V gene (reference sequence). The CDR3 sequence: CASSTRGLNGYTF. The CDR3, as DNA: TGTGCCAGCAGCACCCGGGGCCTTAATGGTTACACCTTC. Using reference TRBV7-9 and TRBJ1-2 for the parts outside the CDR3, the full variable domain is DTGVSQNPRHKITKRGQNVTFRCDPISEHNRLYWYRQTLGQGPEFLTYFQNEAQLEKSRLLSDRFSAERPKGSFSTLEIQRTEQGDSAMYLCASSTRGLNGYTFGSGTRLTVV.

V gene TRBV5-6 combines with J gene TRBJ1-1; the D is unclear. With 0 bases removed from V and 2 bases from J, the gap between germline ends came to 5 bases. This CDR3 is built from 13 residues. CDR1 is SGHDT, CDR2 YYEEEE, per germline. The CDR3 DNA reads TGTGCCAGCAGCTTGGCGGATAACACTGAAGCTTTCTTT. Encoded protein: CASSLADNTEAFF.

This rearrangement joins TRBV4-1 to TRBJ2-3, with 8 bases lining up with TRBD2. Germline CDR1 MGHRA, CDR2 YSYEKL. Trimming at V came to 5 bases and at J to 1 base, leaving 2 bases not matched to a gene. CDR3 length: 14 residues. CDR3 sequence (DNA): TGCGCCAGCAGCTCGACTAGCGGCACAGATACGCAGTATTTT. Residues: CASSSTSGTDTQYF.

J is TRBJ2-1 and V is TRBV5-1; D is perhaps TRBD1 or TRBD2 (6 bases each). Germline V CDR1 and CDR2: SGHRS, YFSETQ. The CDR3 has 18 residues. Between the trimmed V and J ends, which lost 0 bases and 0 bases, there was a span of 16 bases. The CDR3 sequence is CASSLGFGGHSSYNEQFF. The CDR3 nucleotides are TGCGCCAGCAGCTTGGGTTTCGGGGGCCACAGCTCCTACAATGAGCAGTTCTTC.

The chain uses TRBV10-3 and TRBJ2-1; unclear D gene. Germline values: CDR1 ENHRY, CDR2 SYGVKD. Trimming took off 1 base at V and 4 bases at J, with 8 bases between the two ends. This CDR3 is 14 amino acids long. CDR3 protein: CAISEWSDYNEQFF. The DNA for the CDR3 is TGTGCCATCAGTGAGTGGTCGGATTACAATGAGCAGTTCTTC.

The chain couples TRBV5-8 to TRBJ2-4; D may be TRBD1 (5 bases). The CDR3 runs to 16 residues. V lost 4 bases, J lost 0 bases, and 14 bases lay in between. The V gene's germline CDR1 is SGHTS and CDR2 YDEGEE. The CDR3 reads CASSNIRQLAKNIQYF. Written as DNA, the CDR3 is TGTGCCAGCAGCAACATCCGACAGTTAGCCAAAAACATTCAGTACTTC.

This sequence joins TRBV5-6 and TRBJ2-7, with a weak D call TRBD1 (5 bases). Germline V gene sequence: CDR1 SGHDT, CDR2 YYEEEE. This CDR3 contains 14 residues. V shed 0 bases and J shed 5 bases, with 12 bases lying between them. The CDR3: CASSLGRGGDEQYF. In DNA form, the CDR3 reads TGTGCCAGCAGCTTGGGTAGGGGCGGAGACGAGCAGTACTTC.

The gene calls are TRBV4-1 and TRBJ2-2; D possibly uses TRBD1 or TRBD2 (5 bases each). The CDR3 covers 15 residues. V was trimmed by 0 bases and J by 6 bases, leaving 11 bases between them. Germline CDR1 is MGHRA and CDR2 is YSYEKL. This CDR3 reads CASSQDEGIAGELFF. CDR3 in DNA: TGCGCCAGCAGCCAAGATGAGGGGATCGCCGGGGAGCTGTTTTTT.

The chain couples TRBV14 to TRBJ2-5, with D uncertain. This CDR3 has 12 residues. V shed 4 bases and J shed 3 bases, with 6 bases lying between them. Germline V gives CDR1 SGHDN, CDR2 FVKESK. The CDR3, as DNA: TGTGCCAGCAGCCTTGAGGAAGAGACCCAGTACTTC. Its translation: CASSLEEETQYF.

The chain links TRBV7-2 to TRBJ2-7, with D possibly TRBD1 on 6 matching bases. The V end lost 0 bases, the J end lost 1 base, and 16 bases lay between the germline ends. Per germline, CDR1 SGHTA and CDR2 FQGNSA. This CDR3 is built from 17 residues. CDR3 region: CASSLAAGTSTSYEQYF. The DNA for the CDR3 is TGTGCCAGCAGCTTAGCCGCCGGGACATCGACATCCTACGAGCAGTACTTC.

This rearrangement joins TRBV5-6 to TRBJ1-1; 9 bases match TRBD1. The ends lost 3 bases at V and 12 bases at J; junction bases unmatched: 6. This CDR3 has 12 residues. Per germline, CDR1 SGHDT and CDR2 YYEEEE. The CDR3 protein is CASSSGTGRTFF. CDR3 DNA: TGTGCCAGCAGCTCGGGGACAGGGAGAACTTTCTTT. Looking up the rest from reference TRBV5-6 and TRBJ1-1 gives the full variable domain: DAGVTQSPTHLIKTRGQQVTLRCSPKSGHDTVSWYQQALGQGPQFIFQYYEEEERQRGNFPDRFSGHQFPNYSSELNVNALLLGDSALYLCASSSGTGRTFFGQGTRLTVV.

The rearrangement links TRBV28 to TRBJ2-1; D may be TRBD1 (6 bases). The CDR3 has 14 amino acids. The germline V and J ends were trimmed by 6 bases and 3 bases, with 12 bases remaining between them. Germline CDR1 and CDR2: MDHEN and SYDVKM. The CDR3 sequence is CASRTWTDYNEQFF. The DNA for the CDR3 is TGTGCCAGCAGAACGTGGACAGACTACAATGAGCAGTTCTTC.

The chain employs TRBV6-1 and TRBJ2-7; D not certain. Looked up from germline, CDR1 is MNHNS and CDR2 is SASEGT. Deletions cut 2 bases from V and 2 bases from J, with 7 bases between. The CDR3 length is 13 residues. For the CDR3, the DNA is TGTGCCAGCAGTGAACCGCCCCCCTACGAGCAGTACTTC. It specifies CASSEPPPYEQYF.